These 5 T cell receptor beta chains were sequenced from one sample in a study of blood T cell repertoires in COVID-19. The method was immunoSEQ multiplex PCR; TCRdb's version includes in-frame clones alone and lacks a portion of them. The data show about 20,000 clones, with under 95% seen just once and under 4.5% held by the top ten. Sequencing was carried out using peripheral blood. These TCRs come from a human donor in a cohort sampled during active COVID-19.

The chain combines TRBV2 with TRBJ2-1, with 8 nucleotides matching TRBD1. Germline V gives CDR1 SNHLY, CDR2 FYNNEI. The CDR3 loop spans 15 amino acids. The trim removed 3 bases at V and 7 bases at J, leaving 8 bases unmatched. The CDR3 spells CASSEPRTGLNEQFF. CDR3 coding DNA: TGTGCCAGCAGTGAGCCCCGGACAGGGTTGAATGAGCAGTTCTTC.

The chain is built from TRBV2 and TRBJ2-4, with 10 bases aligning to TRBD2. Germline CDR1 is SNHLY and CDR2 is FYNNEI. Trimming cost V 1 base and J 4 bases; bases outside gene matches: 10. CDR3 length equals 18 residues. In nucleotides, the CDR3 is TGTGCCAGCAGTGAAGGGACCCTTCTAGCGGGGGATAAAAACATTCAGTACTTC. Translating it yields CASSEGTLLAGDKNIQYF.

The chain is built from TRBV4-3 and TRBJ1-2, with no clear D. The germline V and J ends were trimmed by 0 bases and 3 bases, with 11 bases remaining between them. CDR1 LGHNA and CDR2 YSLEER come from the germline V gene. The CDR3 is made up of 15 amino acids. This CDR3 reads CASSQDVEGYYGYTF. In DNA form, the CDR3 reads TGCGCCAGCAGCCAAGATGTAGAGGGTTACTATGGCTACACCTTC.

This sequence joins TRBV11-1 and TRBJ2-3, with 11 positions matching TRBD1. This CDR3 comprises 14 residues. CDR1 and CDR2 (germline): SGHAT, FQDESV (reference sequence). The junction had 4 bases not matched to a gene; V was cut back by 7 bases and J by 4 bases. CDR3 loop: CASTLDRGPDTQYF. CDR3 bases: TGTGCCAGCACCCTGGACAGGGGGCCAGATACGCAGTATTTT.

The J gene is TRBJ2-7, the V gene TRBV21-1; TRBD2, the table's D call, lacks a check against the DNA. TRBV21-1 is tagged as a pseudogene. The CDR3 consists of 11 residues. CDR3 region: CASSARTGEYV. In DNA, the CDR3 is TGTGCCAGCAGCGCCCGGACTGGAGAGTACGTC.